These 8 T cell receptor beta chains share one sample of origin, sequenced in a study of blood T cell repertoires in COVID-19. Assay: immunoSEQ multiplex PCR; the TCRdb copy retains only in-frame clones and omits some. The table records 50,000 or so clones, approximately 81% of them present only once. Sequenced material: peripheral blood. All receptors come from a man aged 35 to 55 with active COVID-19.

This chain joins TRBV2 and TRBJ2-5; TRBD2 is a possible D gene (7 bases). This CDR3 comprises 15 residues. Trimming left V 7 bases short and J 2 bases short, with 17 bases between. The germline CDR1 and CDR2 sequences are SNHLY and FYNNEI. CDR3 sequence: CASTPQGGGQETQYF. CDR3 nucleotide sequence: TGTGCCAGCACACCACAGGGAGGGGGGCAAGAGACCCAGTACTTC.

The CDR3 coding sequence is TGCGCCAGCAGTGAGGGGACTAGCGGGAGGAATGAGCAGTTCTTC. It yields the protein CASSEGTSGRNEQFF. The chain links TRBV10-1 to TRBJ2-1; 15 bases line up with TRBD2. There are 15 residues in the CDR3. V gave up 2 bases and J gave up 7 bases; unmatched junction bases: 0. Germline values: CDR1 WNHNN, CDR2 SYGVQD (reference sequence).

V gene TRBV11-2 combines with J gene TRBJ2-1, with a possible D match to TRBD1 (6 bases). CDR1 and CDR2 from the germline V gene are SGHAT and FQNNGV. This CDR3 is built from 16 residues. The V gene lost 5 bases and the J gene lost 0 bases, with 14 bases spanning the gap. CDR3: CASSPTRGPSYNEQFF. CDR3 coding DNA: TGTGCCAGCAGCCCAACCAGGGGCCCCTCCTACAATGAGCAGTTCTTC.

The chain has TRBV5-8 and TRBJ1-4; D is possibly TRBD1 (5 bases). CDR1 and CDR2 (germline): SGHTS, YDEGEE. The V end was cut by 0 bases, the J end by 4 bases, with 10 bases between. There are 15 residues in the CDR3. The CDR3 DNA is TGTGCCAGCAGCTTGGGGGGACTGATTAATGAAAAACTGTTTTTT. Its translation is CASSLGGLINEKLFF.

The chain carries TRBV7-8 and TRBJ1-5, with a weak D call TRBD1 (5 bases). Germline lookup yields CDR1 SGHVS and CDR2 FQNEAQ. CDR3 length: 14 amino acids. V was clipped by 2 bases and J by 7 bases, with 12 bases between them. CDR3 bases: TGTGCCAGCAGCTTATCAGGGCGGTACCAGCCCCAGCATTTT. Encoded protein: CASSLSGRYQPQHF. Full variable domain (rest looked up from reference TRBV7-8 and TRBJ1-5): GAGVSQSPRYKVAKRGQDVALRCDPISGHVSLFWYQQALGQGPEFLTYFQNEAQLDKSGLPSDRFFAERPEGSVSTLKIQRTQQEDSAVYLCASSLSGRYQPQHFGDGTRLSIL.

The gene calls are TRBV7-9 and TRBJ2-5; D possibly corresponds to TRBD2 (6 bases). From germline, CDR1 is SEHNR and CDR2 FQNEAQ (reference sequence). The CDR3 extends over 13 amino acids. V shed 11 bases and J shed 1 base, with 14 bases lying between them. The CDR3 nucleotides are TGTGCCGAGGCGGGAAGGGGCCAAGAGACCCAGTACTTC. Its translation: CAEAGRGQETQYF.

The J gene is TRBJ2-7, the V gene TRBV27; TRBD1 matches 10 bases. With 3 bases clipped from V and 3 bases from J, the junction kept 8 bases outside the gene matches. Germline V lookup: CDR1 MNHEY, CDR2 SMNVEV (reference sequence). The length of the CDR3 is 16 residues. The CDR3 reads CASSFSRTGGGYEQYF. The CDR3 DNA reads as TGTGCCAGCAGTTTCTCTCGGACAGGGGGAGGCTACGAGCAGTACTTC.

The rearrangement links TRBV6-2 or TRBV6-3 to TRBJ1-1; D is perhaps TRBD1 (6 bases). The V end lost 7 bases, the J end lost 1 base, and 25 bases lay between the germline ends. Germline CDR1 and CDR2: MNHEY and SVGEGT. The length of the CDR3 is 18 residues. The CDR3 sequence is CASTPGRGLTLTNTEAFF. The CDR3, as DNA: TGTGCCAGCACCCCGGGCAGGGGCCTCACCCTTACGAACACTGAAGCTTTCTTT.